A selection of T cell receptor beta chains follows, all from one sample in a study of CD8 T cells in Susac syndrome. TCRdb re-analysed the immunoSEQ multiplex PCR reads in MiXCR, keeping a single row per CDR3 protein. The table includes some 200,000 distinct CDR3 sequences, approximately 95% detected once. Material for sequencing was CD4+ T cells from PBMCs. The source of these receptors is a human donor with Susac syndrome. Both conserved end residues are trimmed from each CDR3. The D gene is left open where the match is weak.

J | D | V | CDR3
TRBJ1-2 | NA | TRBV29-1 | SVGTTDYGYT
TRBJ2-1 | NA | TRBV10-3 | AIKGRGAGDEQF
TRBJ2-6 | NA | TRBV30 | AWSSYGEGAFSGANVLT
TRBJ1-1 | NA | TRBV30 | AWVPKGMNTEAF
TRBJ2-5 | NA | TRBV7-2 | ASSLVVVRQETQY
TRBJ2-3 | TRBD2 | TRBV10-3 | ASTGGRTDTQY
TRBJ2-7 | NA | TRBV20-1 | SAKPGPGREQY
TRBJ2-7 | TRBD2 | TRBV7-2 | ASSRSGGDREQY
TRBJ2-1 | TRBD2 | TRBV7-2 | ASSFPAGYEQF
TRBJ1-6 | NA | TRBV12-3/TRBV12-4 | ASSLSSNSPLH
TRBJ2-7 | TRBD2 | TRBV25-1 | ASSVAGGDEQY
TRBJ1-1 | NA | TRBV3-1 | ASSPKPNTEAF
TRBJ2-7 | NA | TRBV12-3/TRBV12-4 | ASSSSGPLEQY
TRBJ1-2 | TRBD1 | TRBV6-5 | ASSYRGTGRAYGYT
TRBJ2-1 | TRBD2 | TRBV28 | ASSFRGGGPYNEQF
TRBJ2-1 | NA | TRBV6-5 | ASREHSGPRNEQF
TRBJ2-1 | NA | TRBV7-2 | ASSLAGGEQF
TRBJ2-5 | NA | TRBV6-2/TRBV6-3 | ASNPGNRAVGTQY
TRBJ2-3 | TRBD1 | TRBV29-1 | SVGQGIKSTDTQY
TRBJ2-1 | TRBD2 | TRBV25-1 | ASSESGSGGWNEQF
TRBJ2-5 | TRBD2 | TRBV20-1 | SARAGTSGDPRETQY
TRBJ2-5 | NA | TRBV15 | ATSSIADPQETQY
TRBJ1-3 | NA | TRBV20-1 | SARDPRGNTIY
TRBJ2-7 | NA | TRBV30 | AWSELMPYEQY
TRBJ2-3 | NA | TRBV20-1 | SAIGRGASTDTQY
TRBJ1-5 | NA | TRBV12-3/TRBV12-4 | ASNGNSNQPQH
TRBJ1-5 | TRBD1 | TRBV25-1 | ASSPRTGNNQPQH
TRBJ1-1 | NA | TRBV20-1 | SGDMNTEAF